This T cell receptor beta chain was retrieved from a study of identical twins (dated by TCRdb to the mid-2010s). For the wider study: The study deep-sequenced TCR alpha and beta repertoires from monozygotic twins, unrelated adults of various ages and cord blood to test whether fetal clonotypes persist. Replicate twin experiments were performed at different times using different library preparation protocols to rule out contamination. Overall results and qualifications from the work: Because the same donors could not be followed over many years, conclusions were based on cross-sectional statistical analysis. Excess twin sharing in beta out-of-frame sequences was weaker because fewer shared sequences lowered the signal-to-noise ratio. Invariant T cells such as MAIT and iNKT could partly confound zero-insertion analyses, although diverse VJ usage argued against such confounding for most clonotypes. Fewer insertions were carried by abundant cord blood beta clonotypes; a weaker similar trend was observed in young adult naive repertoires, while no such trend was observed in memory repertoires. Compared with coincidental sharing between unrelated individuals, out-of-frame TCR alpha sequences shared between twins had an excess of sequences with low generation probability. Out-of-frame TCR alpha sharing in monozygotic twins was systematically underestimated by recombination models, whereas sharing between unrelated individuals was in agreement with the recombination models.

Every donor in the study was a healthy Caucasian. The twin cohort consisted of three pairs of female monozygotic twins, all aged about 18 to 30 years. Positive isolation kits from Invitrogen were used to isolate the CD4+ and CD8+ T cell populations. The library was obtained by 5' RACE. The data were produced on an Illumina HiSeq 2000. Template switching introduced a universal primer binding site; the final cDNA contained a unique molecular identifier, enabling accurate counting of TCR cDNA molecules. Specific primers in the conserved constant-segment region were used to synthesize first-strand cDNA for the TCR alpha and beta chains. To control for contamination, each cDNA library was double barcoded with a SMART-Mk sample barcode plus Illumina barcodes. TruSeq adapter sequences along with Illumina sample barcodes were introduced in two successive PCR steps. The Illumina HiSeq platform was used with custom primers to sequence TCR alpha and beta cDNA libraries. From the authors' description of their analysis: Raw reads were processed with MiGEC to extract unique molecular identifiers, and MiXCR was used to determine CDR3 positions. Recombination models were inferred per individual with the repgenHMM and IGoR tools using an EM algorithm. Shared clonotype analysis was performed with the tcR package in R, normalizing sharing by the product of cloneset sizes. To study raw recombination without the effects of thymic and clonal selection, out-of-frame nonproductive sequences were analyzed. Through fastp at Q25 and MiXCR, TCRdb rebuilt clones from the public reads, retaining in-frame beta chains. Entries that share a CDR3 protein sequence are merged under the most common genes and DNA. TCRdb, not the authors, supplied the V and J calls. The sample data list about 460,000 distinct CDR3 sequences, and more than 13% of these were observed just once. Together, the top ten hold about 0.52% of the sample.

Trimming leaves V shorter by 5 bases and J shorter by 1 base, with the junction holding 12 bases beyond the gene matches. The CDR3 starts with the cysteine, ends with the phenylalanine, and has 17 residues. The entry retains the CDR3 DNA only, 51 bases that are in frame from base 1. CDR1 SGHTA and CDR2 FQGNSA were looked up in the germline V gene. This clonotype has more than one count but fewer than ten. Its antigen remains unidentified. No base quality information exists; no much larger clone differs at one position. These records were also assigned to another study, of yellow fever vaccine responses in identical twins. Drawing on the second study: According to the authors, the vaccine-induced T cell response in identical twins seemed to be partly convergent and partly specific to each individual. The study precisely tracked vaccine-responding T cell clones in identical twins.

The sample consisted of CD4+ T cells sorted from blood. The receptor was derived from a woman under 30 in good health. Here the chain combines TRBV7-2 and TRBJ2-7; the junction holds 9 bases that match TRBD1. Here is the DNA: TGTGCCAGCAGCCTGCGGACAGGGGTCACCTCTTCCTACGAGCAGTACTTC. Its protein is CASSLRTGVTSSYEQYF.